This T cell receptor (beta chain) was found in a study of technical replicates of blood from a few donors. There are 15 residues in the CDR3. This table comes from immunoSEQ multiplex PCR, and its TCRdb copy is limited to in-frame clones, with some not included. The table has around 80,000 clones, almost 99% seen once. Input material: T cells isolated from PBMCs. V and J are TRBV12-2 and TRBJ1-1. TRBV12-2 is described as a pseudogene. The origin of this receptor is a human donor in good health. The CDR3 here is CASRSWRRRRNEAFF. Here the CDR3 DNA reads TGTGCAAGTCGCTCCTGGAGGAGGCGGCGAAATGAAGCTTTCTTT.